This TCR beta chain derives from a study of identical twins. Study-wide results and caveats: A cross-sectional statistical analysis, not follow-up of the same donors, supported the conclusions.

This clonotype was seen a few times. The antigen is unknown. The cDNA had a unique molecular identifier and a template-switch universal primer site. TCRdb reanalysed the 5' RACE reads using MiXCR and keeps one entry per CDR3 protein. The sample lists approximately 220,000 distinct CDR3 sequences; 6% to 9% were seen once. Germline lookup yields CDR1 SGDLS and CDR2 YYNGEE. The CDR3 has 13 residues. V was pared by 6 bases and J by 5 bases, with 9 bases between. The sample also formed part of further work on yellow fever vaccine responses in identical twins.

Sample: memory (CD45RO+) T cells sorted from blood. The rearrangement uses TRBV9 and TRBJ1-6; D is possibly TRBD1 (5 bases). This TCR was recovered from a woman in her late teens or twenties in good health. CDR3 sequence: CASNGGDNSPLHF. The CDR3 coding sequence is TGTGCCAGCAACGGAGGGGATAATTCACCCCTCCACTTT. Full variable domain (outside the CDR3, taken from reference TRBV9 and TRBJ1-6): DSGVTQTPKHLITATGQRVTLRCSPRSGDLSVYWYQQSLDQGLQFLIQYYNGEERAKGNILERFSAQQFPDLHSELNLSSLELGDSALYFCASNGGDNSPLHFGNGTRLTVT.